This is a list of T cell receptor beta chains from one sample in a study of T cell responses to AZD1222 COVID-19 vaccine. The protocol was immunoSEQ multiplex PCR, while the TCRdb copy is restricted to in-frame clones and leaves out a portion. The table has 140,000 to 150,000 clones, 91% seen once. The source material was peripheral blood, sampled on day 0 of AZD1222 vaccination. Receptor source: an adult in good health. Both conserved end residues are part of each CDR3. The order of the fields is clone size, J gene, D gene, V gene, CDR3 DNA, CDR3 protein. A D gene is named only where the DNA matches it firmly. Not every row has a clone size; where given, it reads once, few, many or a size class.

-	TRBJ1-1	TRBD1	TRBV19	TGTGCAACGGACAGGGCGGACACTGAAGCTTTCTTT	CATDRADTEAFF
-	TRBJ1-1	-	TRBV15	TGTGCCACCAGACGGGGAGCGAACACTGAAGCTTTCTTT	CATRRGANTEAFF
-	TRBJ1-2	-	TRBV6-2/TRBV6-3	TGTGCCAGCAGTTTCGGCAGGGTACGTGGCTACACCTTC	CASSFGRVRGYTF
-	TRBJ2-2	-	TRBV7-2	TGTGCCAGCAGCTTATTTGACACCGGGGAGCTGTTTTTT	CASSLFDTGELFF
-	TRBJ2-2	-	TRBV2	TGTGCCAAGACGCGCACCCGAGGTAACACCGGGGAGCTGTTTTTT	CAKTRTRGNTGELFF
-	TRBJ1-1	-	TRBV18	TGTGCCAGCTCAGCACTCGACTTGACAGGTCTCTCTGAAGCTTTCTTT	CASSALDLTGLSEAFF
-	TRBJ1-3	TRBD1	TRBV24-1	TGTGCCACCAGTAGCGCCGACAGGGGAAGAGAAAACACCATATATTTT	CATSSADRGRENTIYF
-	TRBJ2-7	-	TRBV6-6	TGTGCCAGCAGTTACGTAGGTGGGGGCTCCCAGTACTTC	CASSYVGGGSQYF
-	TRBJ2-4	-	TRBV7-2	TGTGCCAGCAGCTTAGGGATAGCCAAAAACATTCAGTACTTC	CASSLGIAKNIQYF
-	TRBJ1-6	-	TRBV5-1	TGCGCCAGCAGCTTGGACGCAGGGGACAATTCACCCCTCCACTTT	CASSLDAGDNSPLHF
-	TRBJ1-2	-	TRBV4-3	TGCGCCAGCAGCCCTTCGACGGGTCTCAATGGCTACACCTTC	CASSPSTGLNGYTF
-	TRBJ1-4	TRBD1	TRBV5-6	TGTGCCAGCAGCTCTGACAGGGGGCTCTTAGGAAAACTGTTTTTT	CASSSDRGLLGKLFF
-	TRBJ1-5	-	TRBV7-8	TGTGCCAGCAGCTTATTAGGGAAGCCAAATCAGCCCCAGCATTTT	CASSLLGKPNQPQHF
-	TRBJ2-7	TRBD1	TRBV2	TGTGCCAGCAGTGACAGGGGGCAGGTCGAGCAGTACTTC	CASSDRGQVEQYF
-	TRBJ2-7	-	TRBV19	TGTGCCAGTAGTATAGGGGAACGAACGGTGACCGAGCAGTACTTC	CASSIGERTVTEQYF
-	TRBJ1-5	-	TRBV7-2	TGTGCCAGCAGCACGGGGGATGTCAATCAGCCCCAGCATTTT	CASSTGDVNQPQHF
-	TRBJ2-1	TRBD2	TRBV9	TGTGCCAGCAGCGTAGGCGGGAGCAACTACAATGAGCAGTTCTTC	CASSVGGSNYNEQFF
-	TRBJ2-7	-	TRBV2	TGTGCCAGCAGTGAAATCGATTCGGACTACGAGCAGTACTTC	CASSEIDSDYEQYF
-	TRBJ1-3	-	TRBV30	TGTGCCTGGAGTACCGGGACGTGGGGGAACACCATATATTTT	CAWSTGTWGNTIYF
-	TRBJ2-3	TRBD2	TRBV27	TGTGCCAGCACCGGGAGGTGGGCGCAGTATTTT	CASTGRWAQYF
-	TRBJ2-6	-	TRBV5-4	TGTGCCAGCAGCTGGGGGAACAGGAACTCTGGGGCCAACGTCCTGACTTTC	CASSWGNRNSGANVLTF
-	TRBJ2-3	-	TRBV5-1	TGCGCCAGCAGCCCCGGGACTCGGGGTATGGATACGCAGTATTTT	CASSPGTRGMDTQYF
-	TRBJ2-1	-	TRBV7-6	TGTGCCAGCAGCTCAGCACGATCTAGGGGGGCGGCCTACAATGAGCAGTTCTTC	CASSSARSRGAAYNEQFF
-	TRBJ1-3	TRBD1	TRBV7-2	TGTGCCAGCAGCTCCCTGGGGACAGGTGGAAACACCATATATTTT	CASSSLGTGGNTIYF
-	TRBJ2-1	-	TRBV5-1	TGCGCCAGCAGCTTTGGCCCACTGGGGGCGATTAACGATGAGCAGTTCTTC	CASSFGPLGAINDEQFF
-	TRBJ1-2	-	TRBV18	TGTGCCAGCTCACCAGCGGGTCAGGCAGGGGACTACACCTTC	CASSPAGQAGDYTF
-	TRBJ2-7	-	TRBV19	TGTGCCAGTAGGGGGCCATACTACGAGCAGTACTTC	CASRGPYYEQYF
-	TRBJ2-7	TRBD2	TRBV6-5	TGTGCCAGCAGACCGACTAGCGGGAGGACCTACGAGCAGTACTTC	CASRPTSGRTYEQYF
-	TRBJ2-1	TRBD1	TRBV27	TGTGCCAGCTCCGGGACAGGGGCCTACAATGAGCAGTTCTTC	CASSGTGAYNEQFF
-	TRBJ1-6	-	TRBV25-1	TGTGCCAGCAGTAGCGGGGGTTCTAATAATTCACCCCTCCACTTT	CASSSGGSNNSPLHF
-	TRBJ2-5	TRBD2	TRBV6-2/TRBV6-3	TGTGCCAGCAGTCCCGGGACTAGCGGGGGGGATGCGGAGACCCAGTACTTC	CASSPGTSGGDAETQYF
-	TRBJ2-5	-	TRBV18	TGTGCCAGCTCCCCTCGTCAAGAGACCCAGTACTTC	CASSPRQETQYF
-	TRBJ1-2	TRBD1	TRBV6-5	TGTGCCAGCAGTTACTCCGGGACAGGCAAAGTGTATGGCTACACCTTC	CASSYSGTGKVYGYTF
-	TRBJ2-1	TRBD2	TRBV5-1	TGCGCCAGCAGTCCTAGCGGGAGGGCCGGGGACAATGAGCAGTTCTTC	CASSPSGRAGDNEQFF
-	TRBJ1-1	-	TRBV18	TGTGCCAGCTCACCGAAGGGCACTGAAGCTTTCTTT	CASSPKGTEAFF
-	TRBJ1-2	-	TRBV19	TGTGCCAGTAGTATAGGCGGGGGTGTCTATGGCTACACCTTC	CASSIGGGVYGYTF
-	TRBJ1-1	TRBD1	TRBV2	TGTGCCAGCAGCTACGGGACAGTGAACACTGAAGCTTTCTTT	CASSYGTVNTEAFF
-	TRBJ2-1	TRBD1	TRBV6-5	TGTGCCAGCAGTTACCCCACAGGGGATGAGCAGTTCTTC	CASSYPTGDEQFF
-	TRBJ1-2	TRBD1	TRBV6-2/TRBV6-3	TGTGCCAGCAGTTCTTTGGACAGGGTAGATGGCTACACCTTC	CASSSLDRVDGYTF
-	TRBJ2-3	TRBD2	TRBV5-8	TGTGCCAGCAGCAATGAGCCTGGGACTAGCGGGGCAGATACGCAGTATTTT	CASSNEPGTSGADTQYF
-	TRBJ2-7	TRBD2	TRBV7-2	TGTGCCAGCAGGCTAGCGGGAGTGAACTCCTACGAGCAGTACTTC	CASRLAGVNSYEQYF
-	TRBJ2-7	TRBD1	TRBV4-3	TGCGCCAGCAGCCCCGGGACAGGGGACCACGAGCAGTACTTC	CASSPGTGDHEQYF
-	TRBJ1-2	-	TRBV9	TGTGCCAGCAGCGGGGCAGAGAACTATGGCTACACCTTC	CASSGAENYGYTF
-	TRBJ1-1	TRBD1	TRBV28	TGTGCCAGCAGTTTACTCACCGCAGGGGGCACTGAAGCTTTCTTT	CASSLLTAGGTEAFF
once	TRBJ2-5	TRBD2	TRBV24-1	TGTGCCACCAGTTTAGCGGGAGAGACCCAGTACTTC	CATSLAGETQYF
-	TRBJ2-3	-	TRBV28	TGTGCCAGCAGTTTAAGCGGGACACCGATTACAGATACGCAGTATTTT	CASSLSGTPITDTQYF
few	TRBJ1-4	-	TRBV6-5	TGTGCCAGCAGTCTTAGGGCCCTCGGTGAAAAACTGTTTTTT	CASSLRALGEKLFF
-	TRBJ1-5	-	TRBV10-1	TGCGCCAGCAGTGAGTCGAAGGAGGAGGGACAGCCCCAGCATTTT	CASSESKEEGQPQHF
-	TRBJ1-2	TRBD1	TRBV4-3	TGCGCCAGCAGCCAAGAAGGACAGGGGGACTATGGCTACACCTTC	CASSQEGQGDYGYTF
once	TRBJ2-3	TRBD2	TRBV7-2	TGTGCCAGCAGCCCAGCGGGGGCCAGCACAGATACGCAGTATTTT	CASSPAGASTDTQYF
few	TRBJ2-2	-	TRBV11-2	TGTGCCAGCAGCTTAATCACCGGGGAGCTGTTTTTT	CASSLITGELFF
-	TRBJ2-3	-	TRBV6-5	TGTGCCAGCTCTCGGGGTAGGGGCCCAGATACGCAGTATTTT	CASSRGRGPDTQYF
-	TRBJ1-1	TRBD1	TRBV11-3	TGTGCCAGCAGCTCCCGACAGGGTAGCATGAACACTGAAGCTTTCTTT	CASSSRQGSMNTEAFF
-	TRBJ2-7	-	TRBV5-1	TGCGCCAGCAGCTTGGACGCCTACGAGCAGTACTTC	CASSLDAYEQYF
-	TRBJ2-1	-	TRBV7-8	TGTGCCAGCAGCTTAGCACAACTAGATAGGGATGAGCAGTTCTTC	CASSLAQLDRDEQFF